This note documents a single TCR beta chain sequence. Its cognate antigen is unknown. The length of the CDR3 is 18 residues. Germline values: CDR1 SNHLY, CDR2 FYNNEI. V shed 0 bases, J shed 0 bases, and the junction held 2 bases outside the gene matches. Measured with immunoSEQ multiplex PCR; TCRdb has only the in-frame clones, and not every one. Here the sample spans roughly 38,000 clones, 75% to 90% being singletons. The data derive from a study of pediatric ulcerative colitis. Findings of the study overall: Compared with controls, ulcerative colitis showed greater blood-rectum clone sharing. Two patients' blood samples yielded substantially fewer templates. Acute severe colitis showed lower rectal diversity from clonal expansions.

The genes are TRBV2 and TRBJ2-3; 14 bases map to TRBD2. Sequencing was performed on blood. This clonotype was sampled from a girl between 5 and 17 years old with moderate ulcerative colitis. The CDR3 here is CASSEAGTSGSSTDTQYF. CDR3 bases: TGTGCCAGCAGTGAAGCCGGGACTAGCGGGAGTAGCACAGATACGCAGTATTTT.